Following are 6 T cell receptor beta chains from one sample sequenced in a study of blood T cell repertoires in COVID-19. Assay used: immunoSEQ multiplex PCR; TCRdb lists only in-frame clones, some missing. This table has about 30,000 clones, just over 90% appearing once. Sequencing was performed on peripheral blood. The origin of the receptors is a middle-aged man with active COVID-19.

The chain carries TRBV30 and TRBJ2-5; 13 bases line up with TRBD2. The germline gives CDR1 GTSNPN, CDR2 SVGIG (reference sequence). Trimming took 1 base from V and 2 from J; bases not matched to a gene: 1. The CDR3 extends over 15 amino acids. CDR3 nucleotides: TGTGCCTGGAGTGAGGGACTAGCGGGACAAGAGACCCAGTACTTC. Its translation is CAWSEGLAGQETQYF.

This rearrangement joins TRBV30 to TRBJ1-2; D is uncertain. The CDR3 covers 12 residues. The V gene's germline CDR1 is GTSNPN and CDR2 SVGIG (reference sequence). V was shortened by 1 base and J by 5 bases, with 8 bases between the two germline ends. CDR3 bases: TGTGCCTGGAGTGGCCGACAATATGGCTACACCTTC. This translates into CAWSGRQYGYTF.

The J gene is TRBJ2-2, the V gene TRBV5-1, with D possibly matching TRBD1 (6 bases). CDR1 is SGHRS and CDR2 is YFSETQ in the germline V gene. CDR3 length: 16 residues. V was trimmed by 0 bases and J by 4 bases, leaving 13 bases between them. DNA of the CDR3: TGCGCCAGCAGCTTGGGGCCCCAGGGGAGCACCGGGGAGCTGTTTTTT. Protein product: CASSLGPQGSTGELFF.

Only one count was recorded for this clone. V gene TRBV3-1 (or the pseudogene TRBV3-2) combines with J gene TRBJ2-7; 12 bases line up with TRBD2. J lost 2 bases, V lost 2 bases, and 7 bases had no gene match. The CDR3 spans 17 residues. The germline V gene has CDR1 LGHDT and CDR2 YNNKEL (reference sequence). The DNA for the CDR3 is TGTGCCAGCAGCCAACAGGGACTAGCGGGTCCCGCCTACGAGCAGTACTTC. This codes for CASSQQGLAGPAYEQYF.

This chain uses TRBV15 with TRBJ1-2, with TRBD1 identical over 8 bases. CDR1 LNHNV and CDR2 YYDKDF come from the germline V gene (reference sequence). V was clipped by 0 bases and J by 4 bases; unmatched bases: 4. The CDR3 has 15 amino acids. CDR3 nucleotides: TGTGCCACCAGCAGAGATCCGGGACAGGCCTATGGCTACACCTTC. It codes for CATSRDPGQAYGYTF.

This chain uses TRBV30 with TRBJ2-2, with 8 positions matching TRBD2. The junction had 20 bases not matched to a gene; V was cut back by 4 bases and J by 4 bases. Germline V lookup: CDR1 GTSNPN, CDR2 SVGIG (reference sequence). The CDR3 has 19 amino acids. This CDR3 reads CAWKLGGVGGDGITGELFF. CDR3 nucleotides: TGTGCCTGGAAGCTCGGGGGGGTCGGAGGAGACGGAATCACCGGGGAGCTGTTTTTT.